The clone carrying this T cell receptor beta chain was found many times. This sample was included in a study of prognosis after radiotherapy for stage I lung cancer. Study-wide context: About 15 patients had newly diagnosed primary stage I lung tumors, and roughly five had oligometastatic NSCLC after surgical resection of the primary tumor.

Multiplex PCR in two rounds served to amplify TCR beta CDR3 from genomic DNA. First-round PCR amplification was performed with primers specific to each TRBV and TRBJ gene. MiXCR was run by TCRdb on the multiplex PCR reads, yielding one entry per CDR3 protein. The data show about 30,000 distinct CDR3 sequences, roughly 31% seen once. This clonotype originated in a donor over 45 with non-small cell lung cancer. Sequenced here: PBMCs, sampled before or after stereotactic body radiation therapy (not recorded which).

The CDR3 region has the DNA TGTGCCAGCAGCTTAGGACACCTGAACACTGAAGCTTTCTTT. It is translated as CASSLGHLNTEAFF. V and J are TRBV11-2 and TRBJ1-1; D not resolved. Trimming took 1 base from V and 0 from J, leaving 6 bases between them. CDR3 length: 14 residues. Germline CDR1 and CDR2: SGHAT and FQNNGV.